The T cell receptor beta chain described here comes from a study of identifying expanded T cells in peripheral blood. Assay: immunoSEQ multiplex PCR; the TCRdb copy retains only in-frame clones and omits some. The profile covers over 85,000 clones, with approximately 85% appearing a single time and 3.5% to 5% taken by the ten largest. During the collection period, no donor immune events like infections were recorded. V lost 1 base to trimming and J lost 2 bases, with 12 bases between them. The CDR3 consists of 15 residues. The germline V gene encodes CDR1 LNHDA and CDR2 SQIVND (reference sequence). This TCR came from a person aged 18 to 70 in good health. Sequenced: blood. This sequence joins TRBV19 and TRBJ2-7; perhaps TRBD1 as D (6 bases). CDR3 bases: TGTGCCAGTAGTATAGCTCAGGCAGGGGCCTACGAGCAGTACTTC. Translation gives CASSIAQAGAYEQYF.